The 30 T cell receptor beta chains below were found in one sample sequenced in a study of T cell responses to AZD1222 COVID-19 vaccine. Assay: immunoSEQ multiplex PCR; the TCRdb copy retains only in-frame clones and omits some. This table has some 5,000 clones, roughly 90% appearing once. The sample was peripheral blood, taken 28 days after the second AZD1222 dose. All receptors derive from an adult who received the AZD1222 COVID-19 vaccine.

V and J are TRBV19 and TRBJ2-3; 7 bases are a match to TRBD1. The germline V gene encodes CDR1 LNHDA and CDR2 SQIVND (reference sequence). Trimming at V came to 7 bases and at J to 2 bases, leaving 3 bases not matched to a gene. The CDR3 is 13 residues long. The CDR3 bases are TGTGCCAGTAAGGGACAGAACACAGATACGCAGTATTTT. Amino acid sequence: CASKGQNTDTQYF.

This chain uses TRBV5-1 with TRBJ1-2; D unclear. Deletions cut 0 bases from V and 0 bases from J, with 3 bases between. The germline V gene has CDR1 SGHRS and CDR2 YFSETQ. This CDR3 has 13 amino acids. This CDR3 reads CASSLAPNYGYTF. DNA of the CDR3: TGCGCCAGCAGCTTGGCACCTAACTATGGCTACACCTTC.

The chain carries TRBV5-4 and TRBJ2-3; TRBD2 might be the D (5 bases). There are 15 residues in the CDR3. The germline gives CDR1 SGHNT, CDR2 YYREEE (reference sequence). Trimming left V 3 bases short and J 0 bases short, with 11 bases between. CDR3 in DNA: TGTGCCAGCAGCTCTGGACGGACTAGCACAGATACGCAGTATTTT. Protein sequence: CASSSGRTSTDTQYF.

This rearrangement joins TRBV28 to TRBJ1-1, with 8 bases fitting TRBD1. Trimming removed 2 bases from V and 11 bases from J; junction bases left unmatched: 4. The V gene's germline CDR1 is MDHEN and CDR2 SYDVKM. This CDR3 region has 12 residues. The CDR3 bases are TGTGCCAGCAGTTTAAGGACAGGGAGCGCTTTCTTT. Protein: CASSLRTGSAFF.

The chain links TRBV5-4 to TRBJ1-4; the D is unclear. V was shortened by 4 bases and J by 8 bases, with 21 bases between the two germline ends. The CDR3 totals 16 residues. CDR1 and CDR2 (germline): SGHNT, YYREEE (reference sequence). The CDR3 DNA sequence: TGTGCCAGCAGCGAGACGGGTCGAGGATTGGGGGAAAAACTGTTTTTT. It specifies CASSETGRGLGEKLFF. Full variable domain (missing parts from reference TRBV5-4 and TRBJ1-4): ETGVTQSPTHLIKTRGQQVTLRCSSQSGHNTVSWYQQALGQGPQFIFQYYREEENGRGNFPPRFSGLQFPNYSSELNVNALELDDSALYLCASSETGRGLGEKLFFGSGTQLSVL.

This chain joins TRBV5-4 and TRBJ2-1, with 15 bases identical to TRBD2. This CDR3 spans 16 amino acids. Per the germline V gene, CDR1 is SGHNT and CDR2 is YYREEE (reference sequence). Trimming removed 4 bases from V and 4 bases from J; junction bases left unmatched: 3. The chain's CDR3 is CASSRGTSGGYNEQFF. In nucleotides, the CDR3 is TGTGCCAGCAGCCGCGGGACTAGCGGGGGGTACAATGAGCAGTTCTTC.

The chain uses TRBV5-8 and TRBJ1-4, with 9 bases fitting TRBD1. Losses at the gene ends were 4 bases for V and 8 bases for J; bases not matched to a gene: 6. The germline CDR1 and CDR2 sequences are SGHTS and YDEGEE. The CDR3 covers 14 residues. CDR3 sequence: CASSQGQGGEKLFF. DNA of the CDR3: TGTGCCAGCAGCCAGGGACAGGGCGGAGAAAAACTGTTTTTT. The full variable domain, with the rest looked up from reference TRBV5-8 and TRBJ1-4, is EAGVTQSPTHLIKTRGQQATLRCSPISGHTSVYWYQQALGLGLQFLLWYDEGEERNRGNFPPRFSGRQFPNYSSELNVNALELEDSALYLCASSQGQGGEKLFFGSGTQLSVL.

The chain couples TRBV21-1 to TRBJ1-1. TRBV21-1 constitutes a pseudogene. The CDR3 is made up of 16 amino acids. CDR3 region: CASSKVETARGTEAFF. In DNA, the CDR3 is TGTGCCAGCAGCAAAGTGGAGACAGCTCGGGGGACTGAAGCTTTCTTT.

V is TRBV28 and J is TRBJ1-1; D ambiguous. V shed 1 base and J shed 10 bases, with 13 bases lying between them. CDR1 is MDHEN, CDR2 SYDVKM, per germline. The CDR3 loop spans 13 amino acids. The CDR3 protein is CASSLSSGSLAFF. The CDR3 DNA reads TGTGCCAGCAGTTTATCGTCCGGCTCTCTAGCTTTCTTT.

The V gene is TRBV7-9, the J gene TRBJ1-5; D gene uncertain. Deletions cut 3 bases from V and 1 base from J, with 7 bases between. In germline, CDR1 is SEHNR, CDR2 FQNEAQ (reference sequence). This CDR3 has 14 residues. The chain's CDR3 is CASSFTQSNQPQHF. Here the CDR3 DNA reads TGTGCCAGCAGCTTTACCCAGAGCAATCAGCCCCAGCATTTT.

V gene TRBV3-1 (or the pseudogene TRBV3-2) combines with J gene TRBJ1-3; D gene ambiguous. Trimming shortened V by 1 base and J by 2 bases, and 12 bases separated the two germline ends. CDR3 size: 16 residues. Germline loops: CDR1 LGHDT, CDR2 YNNKEL (reference sequence). The CDR3 DNA is TGTGCCAGCAGCCAAGGGACCCGGAGGGCTGGAAACACCATATATTTT. Its protein product is CASSQGTRRAGNTIYF.

V usage is TRBV11-2 and J usage is TRBJ2-1, with 8 bases lining up with TRBD2. In germline, CDR1 is SGHAT, CDR2 FQNNGV. Losses at the gene ends were 5 bases for V and 7 bases for J; bases not matched to a gene: 19. The CDR3 length is 18 residues. CDR3 nucleotide sequence: TGTGCCAGCAGCAGACTCCGCCTCGGAGCGGGAGTAAGTAATGAGCAGTTCTTC. This encodes CASSRLRLGAGVSNEQFF.

The genes are TRBV27 and TRBJ1-6; maybe TRBD1 (6 bases). Germline V gives CDR1 MNHEY, CDR2 SMNVEV (reference sequence). The V end lost 2 bases, the J end lost 10 bases, and 15 bases lay between the germline ends. The CDR3 spans 15 residues. The CDR3 sequence is CASSLMGAQKSPLHF. In DNA, the CDR3 is TGTGCCAGCAGTTTAATGGGGGCGCAAAAATCACCCCTCCACTTT.

The CDR3 DNA follows: TGTGCCAGCAGGGGGATATACAATGAGCAGTTCTTC. Translated, it gives CASRGIYNEQFF. This chain uses TRBV6-4 with TRBJ2-1, with D hard to call. CDR1 is MRHNA, CDR2 SNTAGT, per germline. The V end lost 6 bases, the J end lost 4 bases, and 7 bases lay between the germline ends. This CDR3 spans 12 amino acids.

This sequence joins TRBV29-1 and TRBJ1-2; D possibly corresponds to TRBD1 (6 bases). CDR1 SQVTM and CDR2 ANQGSEA come from the germline V gene. The V end was cut by 3 bases, the J end by 7 bases, with 12 bases between. The CDR3 is 12 amino acids. The CDR3: CSVDTGLGGYTF. The CDR3 DNA sequence: TGCAGCGTTGACACAGGGTTAGGTGGCTACACCTTC.

Only one count was recorded for this clone. The genes are TRBV27 and TRBJ2-3; D possibly uses TRBD1 or TRBD2 (5 bases each). Germline V gene data show CDR1 as MNHEY and CDR2 as SMNVEV (reference sequence). Deletions cut 5 bases from V and 5 bases from J, with 20 bases between. The CDR3 is made up of 16 amino acids. CDR3 loop: CASSGDRVGRIDTQYF. The CDR3 region has the DNA TGTGCCAGCAGTGGGGACCGTGTGGGGCGAATAGATACGCAGTATTTT.

V usage is TRBV3-1 (or the pseudogene TRBV3-2) and J usage is TRBJ1-2; 9 bases fit TRBD1. Germline loops: CDR1 LGHDT, CDR2 YNNKEL (reference sequence). The CDR3 loop spans 16 amino acids. Unmatched junction bases numbered 7, after V lost 0 bases and J lost 5 bases. The CDR3: CASSQEPGTGRYGYTF. The CDR3 coding sequence is TGTGCCAGCAGCCAAGAACCCGGGACAGGGCGATATGGCTACACCTTC.

This clone was seen once. V is TRBV3-1 (or the pseudogene TRBV3-2) and J is TRBJ1-6; D is uncertain. V was shortened by 5 bases and J by 4 bases, with 3 bases between the two germline ends. The CDR3 sequence is 12 residues long. Germline-derived CDR1 and CDR2 are LGHDT and YNNKEL (reference sequence). The CDR3 region is CASSLYNSPLHF. As DNA, the CDR3 is TGTGCCAGCAGCTTGTATAATTCACCCCTCCACTTT.

This clone occurred once. The V gene is TRBV21-1, the J gene TRBJ1-6. TRBV21-1 is labeled a pseudogene. The CDR3 has 14 amino acids. CDR3 nucleotide sequence: TGTGCCAGCAGCCACCGGGTGACGAGTTCACCCCTCCACTTT. Amino acid sequence: CASSHRVTSSPLHF.

The CDR3 here is CASTPTGGIYEQYF. CDR3 nucleotide sequence: TGTGCCAGTACTCCGACAGGGGGCATATACGAGCAGTACTTC. The J gene is TRBJ2-7, the V gene TRBV19, with 10 bases matching TRBD1. Trimming at V came to 7 bases and at J to 4 bases, leaving 7 bases not matched to a gene. Per germline, CDR1 LNHDA and CDR2 SQIVND (reference sequence). This CDR3 region has 14 residues.

This clone was seen a few times. This chain uses TRBV6-5 with TRBJ1-1; TRBD1 is a possible D gene (5 bases). From germline, CDR1 is MNHEY and CDR2 SVGAGI. The CDR3 runs to 15 residues. Trimming stripped 2 bases from V and 4 bases from J, with 14 bases between. CDR3 DNA: TGTGCCAGCAGTTACCCGGGGCAGCCGGGCACTGAAGCTTTCTTT. Its translation: CASSYPGQPGTEAFF.

This rearrangement joins TRBV7-2 to TRBJ1-2; possible D gene TRBD1, 6 bases. V lost 0 bases to trimming and J lost 2 bases, with 13 bases between them. The CDR3 has 16 amino acids. CDR1 and CDR2 from the germline V gene are SGHTA and FQGNSA. As DNA, the CDR3 is TGTGCCAGCAGCTTAGCGGGGGGACAAGTAAACTATGGCTACACCTTC. Its protein is CASSLAGGQVNYGYTF.

V and J are TRBV7-8 and TRBJ2-7; D possibly corresponds to TRBD2 (5 bases). This CDR3 comprises 14 residues. The germline gives CDR1 SGHVS, CDR2 FQNEAQ. Trimming pared 5 bases from V and 1 base from J, leaving 12 bases between. As DNA, the CDR3 is TGTGCCAGCAGCCCCCGTGAGGGTTCCTACGAGCAGTACTTC. It yields the protein CASSPREGSYEQYF.

This chain uses TRBV28 with TRBJ2-5, with a weak D call TRBD2 (6 bases). Trimming removed 7 bases at V and 5 bases at J, with 20 bases between. From germline, CDR1 is MDHEN and CDR2 SYDVKM. This CDR3 contains 15 residues. CDR3 loop: CASTGGGHNRETQYF. In DNA form, the CDR3 reads TGTGCCAGCACCGGGGGTGGGCATAATCGCGAGACCCAGTACTTC.

This clone was counted a few times. This sequence joins TRBV6-5 and TRBJ1-3, with D perhaps TRBD1 (6 bases). Germline values: CDR1 MNHEY, CDR2 SVGAGI. The CDR3 runs 15 residues. V was trimmed by 5 bases and J by 1 base, leaving 12 bases between them. CDR3 in DNA: TGTGCCAGCAGTCGCGTCCAGGGGTCTGGAAACACCATATATTTT. This encodes CASSRVQGSGNTIYF.

CDR3 loop: CASSLGLVVDNEQFF. CDR3 nucleotides: TGTGCCAGCAGCCTCGGACTAGTGGTCGACAATGAGCAGTTCTTC. V usage is TRBV9 and J usage is TRBJ2-1, with 7 bases identical to TRBD2. This CDR3 spans 15 amino acids. The germline CDR1 and CDR2 sequences are SGDLS and YYNGEE. J lost 5 bases, V lost 4 bases, and 9 bases had no gene match.

This clone appeared a single time. The CDR3 DNA reads as TGTGCCAGCAGTCCTCACAAGGGCAGACAAGAGACCCAGTACTTC. This encodes CASSPHKGRQETQYF. The gene calls are TRBV2 and TRBJ2-5; D is unresolved. The germline gives CDR1 SNHLY, CDR2 FYNNEI. V was cut by 5 bases and J by 2 bases, with 15 bases left in between. The CDR3 contains 15 residues.

The chain recombines TRBV11-3 with TRBJ2-1, with D hard to call. V dropped 0 bases and J dropped 10 bases, with 10 bases sitting between them. The CDR3 is made up of 13 amino acids. The V gene's germline CDR1 is SGHNT and CDR2 YENEEA. CDR3 sequence: CASSLDKRREQFF. CDR3 bases: TGTGCCAGCAGCTTAGACAAGCGTAGGGAGCAGTTCTTC. Drawing the rest from reference TRBV11-3 and TRBJ2-1, the complete variable domain is EAGVVQSPRYKIIEKKQPVAFWCNPISGHNTLYWYLQNLGQGPELLIRYENEEAVDDSQLPKDRFSAERLKGVDSTLKIQPAELGDSAVYLCASSLDKRREQFFGPGTRLTVL.

The rearrangement links TRBV28 to TRBJ2-1, with D possibly being TRBD2 (5 bases). V was trimmed by 3 bases and J by 9 bases, leaving 18 bases between them. This CDR3 region has 15 residues. CDR1 and CDR2 from the germline V gene are MDHEN and SYDVKM. CDR3 nucleotide sequence: TGTGCCAGCAGTTTCCCGACTATCGAAACGGGTGAGCAGTTCTTC. Its translation: CASSFPTIETGEQFF.

Here the CDR3 reads CSVHDRRAQYF. The CDR3 DNA sequence: TGCAGCGTCCACGACAGGAGGGCGCAGTATTTT. V usage is TRBV29-1 and J usage is TRBJ2-3; perhaps D is TRBD1 or TRBD2 (6 bases each). Trimming shortened V by 6 bases and J by 10 bases, and 14 bases separated the two germline ends. In germline, CDR1 is SQVTM, CDR2 ANQGSEA. This CDR3 spans 11 amino acids.